This is a list of T cell receptor beta chains from one sample in a study of shared clonotypes between healthy human individuals. The method was immunoSEQ multiplex PCR; TCRdb's version includes in-frame clones alone and lacks a portion of them. The sample contains around 1.9 million clones, roughly 91% of which appear only once. Sequences were obtained from naive CD8+ T cells from PBMCs. The receptors derive from a man in his late teens or twenties in good health. Some clones in this sample may be carry-over from other donors' samples. Each CDR3 is given with its conserved first and last residue. The order of the fields is V gene, J gene, D gene, CDR3 DNA, CDR3 protein. D genes are given only for firm matches.

>TRBV29-1|TRBJ1-1|.
TGCAGCGCCATTAGGGGGGGCACTGAAGCTTTCTTT
CSAIRGGTEAFF
>TRBV29-1|TRBJ1-2|TRBD1
TGCAGCGCTCTGACGGATCCAGGGGGACGTGGTTCGAGCTATGGCTACACCTTC
CSALTDPGGRGSSYGYTF
>TRBV5-1|TRBJ2-5|.
TGCGCCAGCAGCTTGGTGGTCAGGGAGAGGATGGAGACCCAGTACTTC
CASSLVVRERMETQYF
>TRBV19|TRBJ1-5|.
TGTGCCAGTAGTCTCCGGACAGTTAGCAATCAGCCCCAGCATTTT
CASSLRTVSNQPQHF
>TRBV19|TRBJ2-3|TRBD1
TGTGCCAGTAGTATCGAAGGGACAGGGGGCGAGGCAGATACGCAGTATTTT
CASSIEGTGGEADTQYF
>TRBV19|TRBJ2-3|TRBD2
TGTGCCAGTAGTCCCCAGGGACTAGCGGGAGGGAGCTCTAGCACAGATACGCAGTATTTT
CASSPQGLAGGSSSTDTQYF
>TRBV5-4|TRBJ2-7|TRBD1
TGTGCCAGCAGCCGGACCCTAAGGACAGGGGGTGAGCAGTACTTC
CASSRTLRTGGEQYF
>TRBV7-8|TRBJ2-3|TRBD2
TGTGCCAGCAGCTTAGATGGCGGGAGTGGTGATACGCAGTATTTT
CASSLDGGSGDTQYF
>TRBV7-9|TRBJ2-7|.
TGTGCCAGCAGCTTTGGGGGAACCTACGAGCAGTACTTC
CASSFGGTYEQYF
>TRBV6-1|TRBJ1-5|TRBD1
TGTGCCAGCAGTGAAAACAGGGGGAATAGCAATCAGCCCCAGCATTTT
CASSENRGNSNQPQHF
>TRBV30|TRBJ2-7|.
TGTGCCTGGAGACTTTTCCCGGGCGAGCAGTACTTC
CAWRLFPGEQYF
>TRBV14|TRBJ1-1|TRBD1
TGTGCCAGCAGCGAGGGACAGGGGAACACTGAAGCTTTCTTT
CASSEGQGNTEAFF
>TRBV29-1|TRBJ1-2|.
TGCAGCGTTCGGGGGCCTTATGGCTACACCTTC
CSVRGPYGYTF
>TRBV7-9|TRBJ2-2|TRBD1
TGTGCCAGCAGCTTAAATCACTTGACAGGGGACACCGGGGAGCTGTTTTTT
CASSLNHLTGDTGELFF
>TRBV29-1|TRBJ1-2|TRBD1
TGCAGCGTCAGGACAGGGGGTGGCTACACCTTC
CSVRTGGGYTF
>TRBV4-1|TRBJ2-7|.
TGCGCCAGCAGCGCGAGCCCCAGGGACGAGCAGTACTTC
CASSASPRDEQYF
>TRBV19|TRBJ2-1|.
TGTGCCAGTAGTAGACTTTCTCCGAGCTCCTACAATGAGCAGTTCTTC
CASSRLSPSSYNEQFF
>TRBV19|TRBJ2-7|TRBD2
TGTGCCAGTAGCCCAATAGCGGGAGGCTCCTACGAGCAGTACTTC
CASSPIAGGSYEQYF
>TRBV7-9|TRBJ2-3|TRBD2
TGTGCCAGCAGCTTGCGGGAGGGCCCAACAGATACGCAGTATTTT
CASSLREGPTDTQYF
>TRBV7-9|TRBJ2-1|.
TGTGCCAGCAGCTTAGCGCGAGGTAGCTACAATGAGCAGTTCTTC
CASSLARGSYNEQFF